This T cell receptor (beta chain) was retrieved from a study of blood T cell repertoires in COVID-19 (TCRdb year 2020). General notes on the study: The collaborator samples originated in the United States, Italy and Spain and spanned the acute and convalescent phases of COVID-19. The prospective study material was composed of cDNA or gDNA derived from T cells, B-cell-depleted T cells, or PBMCs. The dataset comprised deeply sampled blood TCRbeta repertoires from subjects exposed to, actively infected with, or recovered from COVID-19. The repertoires were released in a freely available public database meant as a resource for research on the immune response to SARS-CoV-2. The samples were drawn from the first 160 participants of the ongoing ImmuneRACE study and from some 1,300 subjects provided by 6 global collaborators. The sample metadata nearly always contained a de-identified subject ID, COVID-19 status, age in years and sex. Where HLA class I and class II types were available, the types were taken from metadata supplied by the sample provider, not from assay-based typing.

A word on this clone: The clone's antigen remains unknown. No base quality values were provided; no much bigger clone lies one nucleotide off.

The full study reports these points: How much clinical and demographic metadata was included differed by source and by participant, and the metadata was provided uncurated.

The collaborating institutions used their own protocols to collect whole blood in K2EDTA tubes. For TCRbeta analysis, collaborators shipped samples as frozen whole blood, isolated PBMCs, or DNA extracted from either of those sample types. TCRbeta CDR3 regions were amplified from genomic DNA using the immunoSEQ Assay, a bias-controlled multiplex PCR. The authors' pipeline ran thus. Nucleated cell counts per sample were estimated from amplification of reference gene primers within the assay. To quantify the absolute abundance of each unique TCRbeta CDR3 rearrangement, sequence reads were collapsed and filtered. For each sample, productive Simpson clonality was calculated as the square root of Simpson's diversity index across productive rearrangements. The source is immuneACCESS, and TCRdb retained only in-frame sequences with V and J called. Part of the clones is not carried over; for the studies checked, unresolved V genes explain less than half of this, and the remainder is unexplained. The V and J calls and clone size were taken over from that table, and D and trimming were inferred from the DNA. This sample has more than 50,000 clones in its table, and roughly four fifths of those were observed once. Together, the top ten hold around 2% of the sample.

According to the germline V gene (reference sequence), CDR1 reads LNHDA and CDR2 reads SQIVND. The CDR3 has 16 amino acids, counting the end cysteine and phenylalanine. Only the CDR3 region is kept as DNA, spanning 48 bases read in frame from base 1. Trimming takes 1 base off V and 1 base off J; junction bases not matched to a gene: 2. The chain uses TRBV19 and TRBJ2-5, with TRBD2 identical over 11 junction bases. The clonotype was recovered from an older woman with acute or convalescent COVID-19. Sequenced input: peripheral blood. The nucleotides are TGTGCCAGTAGTATAGCCGGGACTAGCGGCCAAGAGACCCAGTACTTC. It encodes CASSIAGTSGQETQYF.